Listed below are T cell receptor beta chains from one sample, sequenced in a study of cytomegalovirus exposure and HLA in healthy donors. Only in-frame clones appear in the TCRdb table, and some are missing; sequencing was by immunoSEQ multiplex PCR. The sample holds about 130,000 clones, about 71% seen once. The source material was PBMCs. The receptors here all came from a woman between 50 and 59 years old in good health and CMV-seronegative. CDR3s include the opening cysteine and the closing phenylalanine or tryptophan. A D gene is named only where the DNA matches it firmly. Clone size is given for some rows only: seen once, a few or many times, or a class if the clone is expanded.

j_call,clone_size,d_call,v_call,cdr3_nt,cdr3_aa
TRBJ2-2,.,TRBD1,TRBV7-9,TGTTCCAGCAGCTTGTTAACAGGGGTCACCGGGGAGCTGTTTTTT,CSSSLLTGVTGELFF
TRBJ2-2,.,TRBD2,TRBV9,TGTGCCAGCAGCGTAGCGGCGGGAGGGCCTTCCGGGGAGCTGTTTTTT,CASSVAAGGPSGELFF
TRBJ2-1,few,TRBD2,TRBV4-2,TGTGCCAGCAGCCAAGATGCTAGCGGGGCTAGTTACAATGAGCAGTTCTTC,CASSQDASGASYNEQFF
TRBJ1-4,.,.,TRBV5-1,TGCGCCAGCACCCCCCGCGGGGGAGTGGGCGAAAAACTGTTTTTT,CASTPRGGVGEKLFF
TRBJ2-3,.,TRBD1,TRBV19,TGTGCCAGTAGTAAAAAGGACAGGTTCACAGATACGCAGTATTTT,CASSKKDRFTDTQYF
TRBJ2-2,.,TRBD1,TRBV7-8,TGTGCCAGCAGCTCAACAGGGGCGGCCGGGGAGCTGTTTTTT,CASSSTGAAGELFF
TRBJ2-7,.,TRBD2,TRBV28,TGTGCCAGCAGTCTAATCCAACCGGGACTACTCTACGAGCAGTACTTC,CASSLIQPGLLYEQYF
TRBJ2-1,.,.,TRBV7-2,TGTGCCAGCAGCTCCTATTTCTACAATGAGCAGTTCTTC,CASSSYFYNEQFF
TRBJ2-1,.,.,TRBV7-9,TGTGCCAGCAGCTTATTACAGGGTAGTTCAAGGGAGTTCTTC,CASSLLQGSSREFF
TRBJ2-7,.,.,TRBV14,TGTGCCAGCAGCCAAGATCAGGGACTCCCCTTGGTCCGGGGCTACGAGCAGTACTTC,CASSQDQGLPLVRGYEQYF
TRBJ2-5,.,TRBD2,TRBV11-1,TGTGCCAGCAGCGGGCGACTAGCGGGCTACCAAGAGACCCAGTACTTC,CASSGRLAGYQETQYF
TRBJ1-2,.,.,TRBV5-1,TGCGCCAGCAGCTTGGAGGCAGGGGTTGGCTATGGCTACACCTTC,CASSLEAGVGYGYTF
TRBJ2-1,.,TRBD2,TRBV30,TGTGCCTGGACCTCCGGGACTAGGGCATACAATGAGCAGTTCTTC,CAWTSGTRAYNEQFF
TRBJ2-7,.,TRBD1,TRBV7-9,TGTGCCAGCAGCTTTCCGGGACAGGACTACGAGCAGTACTTC,CASSFPGQDYEQYF
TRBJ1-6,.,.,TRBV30,TGTGCCTGGAGTGTACCGGGGAATTCACCCCTCCACTTT,CAWSVPGNSPLHF
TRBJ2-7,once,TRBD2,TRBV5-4,TGTGCCAGCAGCTGGTGGGGGCGGGAGGTCCCCGAGCAGTACTTC,CASSWWGREVPEQYF
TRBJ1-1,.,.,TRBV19,TGTGCCAGTAGGGACAGCAGACCCATGAACACTGAAGCTTTCTTT,CASRDSRPMNTEAFF
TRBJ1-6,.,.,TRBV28,TGTGCCAGCAGTCAGGGATTGGGTTCACCCCTCCACTTT,CASSQGLGSPLHF
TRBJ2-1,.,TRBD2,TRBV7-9,TGTGCCAGCAGTGGTATGGCGGGAGGCACAAATGAGCAGTTCTTC,CASSGMAGGTNEQFF
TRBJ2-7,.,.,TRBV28,TGTGCCAGCTTGGGACGGGACAACGAGCAGTACTTC,CASLGRDNEQYF
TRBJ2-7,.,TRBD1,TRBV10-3,TGTGCCATCAGCCGGGACAGCTCCTACGAGCAGTACTTC,CAISRDSSYEQYF
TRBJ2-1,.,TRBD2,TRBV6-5,TGTGCCAGCAGTGCGAGGGGACTAGCAACGAATGAGCAGTTCTTC,CASSARGLATNEQFF
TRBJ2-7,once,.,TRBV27,TGTGCCAGCAGTTTTGGCAGGGCGTCCTACGAGCAGTACTTC,CASSFGRASYEQYF
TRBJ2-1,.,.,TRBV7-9,TGTGCCAGCAGCTTACAGGACAGTTACAATGAGCAGTTCTTC,CASSLQDSYNEQFF
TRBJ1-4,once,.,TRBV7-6,TGTGCCAGCAGCCCGAGTGCGGGACTAACTAATGAAAAACTGTTTTTT,CASSPSAGLTNEKLFF
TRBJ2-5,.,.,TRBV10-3,TGTGCCATCAGTGAGCCAAAAGAGACCCAGTACTTC,CAISEPKETQYF
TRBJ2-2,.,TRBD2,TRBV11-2,TGTGCCAGCAGCTTTAGCGGGGGAAACACCGGGGAGCTGTTTTTT,CASSFSGGNTGELFF
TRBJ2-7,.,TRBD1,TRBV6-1,TGTGCCAGCAGGAGGGGACAGGGACACGAGCAGTACTTC,CASRRGQGHEQYF
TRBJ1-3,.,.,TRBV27,TGTGCCAGCAGGCCCGACAGCAACCGAAACACCATATATTTT,CASRPDSNRNTIYF
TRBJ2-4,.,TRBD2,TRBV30,TGTGCCTGGACCAACCCCGTAGGGGCGGGAGCGAGGGCCAAAAACATTCAGTACTTC,CAWTNPVGAGARAKNIQYF
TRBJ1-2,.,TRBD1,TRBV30,TGTGCCTGGAGAGGGGACAGGGGGCGTCCTGGCTACACCTTC,CAWRGDRGRPGYTF